This TCR beta chain was obtained from a study of blood T cell repertoires in COVID-19. Study-wide background: Italy, Spain and the United States were the sources of the convalescent and acute COVID-19 samples.

The V gene's germline CDR1 is SGHTA and CDR2 FQGNSA. The CDR3 loop spans 15 amino acids. V shed 8 bases and J 1 base; nucleotides not matched to a gene: 8. TCRdb's table, derived via immunoSEQ multiplex PCR, lists solely in-frame clones and lacks some. The repertoire holds about 110,000 clones, with 70% to 90% as singletons. This clone appeared once. The specimen was peripheral blood. The TCR sequence derives from a woman aged 55-69 years with acute or convalescent COVID-19. The V gene is TRBV7-2, the J gene TRBJ2-7; the match to TRBD2 covers 10 bases. The CDR3 DNA reads as TGTGCCAGCTCCGATAGCGGGAGGCTGTCCTACGAGCAGTACTTC. The encoded protein is CASSDSGRLSYEQYF.